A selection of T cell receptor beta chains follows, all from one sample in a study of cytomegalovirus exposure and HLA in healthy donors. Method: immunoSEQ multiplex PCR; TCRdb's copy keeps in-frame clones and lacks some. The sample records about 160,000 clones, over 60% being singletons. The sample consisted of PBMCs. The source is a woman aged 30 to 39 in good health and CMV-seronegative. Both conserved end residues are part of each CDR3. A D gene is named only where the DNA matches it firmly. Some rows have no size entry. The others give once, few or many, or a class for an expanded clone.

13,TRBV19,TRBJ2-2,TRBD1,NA,TGTGCCAGTATGGGGACAGCAACCGGGGAGCTGTTTTTT,CASMGTATGELFF
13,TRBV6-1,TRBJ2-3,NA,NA,TGTGCCAGCAGTGAACGTAATACAGATACGCAGTATTTT,CASSERNTDTQYF
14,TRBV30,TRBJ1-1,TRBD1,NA,TGTGCCTGGAGTGCTGGATCAGGGGGCACTGAAGCTTTCTTT,CAWSAGSGGTEAFF
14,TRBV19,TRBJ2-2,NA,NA,TGTGCCAGTAGTCGCCAGGGGAACACCGGGGAGCTGTTTTTT,CASSRQGNTGELFF
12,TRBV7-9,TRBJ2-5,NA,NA,TGTGCCAGCAGCCGCACCCGGGAGACCCAGTACTTC,CASSRTRETQYF
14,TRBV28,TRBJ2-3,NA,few,TGTGCCAGCAGTTTGGGGGGGCTGACGTATACGCAGTATTTT,CASSLGGLTYTQYF
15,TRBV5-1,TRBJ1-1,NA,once,TGCGCCAGCAGCTTGGCCCCCCGACTGGAAAGTAAAGTTTTCTTT,CASSLAPRLESKVFF
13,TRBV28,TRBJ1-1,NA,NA,TGTGCCAGCGAAGAGGGCCTGAACACTGAAGCTTTCTTT,CASEEGLNTEAFF
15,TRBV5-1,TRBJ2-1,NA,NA,TGCGCCAGCAGCTTGGCTGTGAGCTCCTACAATGAGCAGTTCTTC,CASSLAVSSYNEQFF
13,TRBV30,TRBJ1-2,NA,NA,TGTGCCTGGAGTCCTATCCCGACAGGAGCCTACACCTTC,CAWSPIPTGAYTF
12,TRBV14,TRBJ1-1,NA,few,TGTGCCAGCAGCCAAGGGGCTCGTGAAGCTTTCTTT,CASSQGAREAFF
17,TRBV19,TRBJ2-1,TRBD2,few,TGTGCCAGTATAGGGCAGGGGGCTACTAGCGGGAGGAGTGTGCAGTTCTTC,CASIGQGATSGRSVQFF
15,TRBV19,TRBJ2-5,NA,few,TGTGCCAGTAGTAAACTGGGAGCGGTCCAAGAGACCCAGTACTTC,CASSKLGAVQETQYF
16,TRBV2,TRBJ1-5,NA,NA,TGTGCCAGCAGTGTATTTGGCTTGTTTGGCAATCAGCCCCAGCATTTT,CASSVFGLFGNQPQHF
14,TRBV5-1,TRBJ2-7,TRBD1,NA,TGCGCCAGCAGGGACGGACAGGGGGTCTACGAGCAGTACTTC,CASRDGQGVYEQYF
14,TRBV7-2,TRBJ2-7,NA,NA,TGTGCCAGCAGCTCTCCGGGACTCCTCTTAAAGCAGTACTTC,CASSSPGLLLKQYF
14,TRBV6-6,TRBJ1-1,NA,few,TGTGCCAGCAGTTACATACCTCAACGCGCTGAAGCTTTCTTT,CASSYIPQRAEAFF
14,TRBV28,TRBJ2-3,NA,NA,TGTGCCAGCAGCAGAAACCCTAGCACAGATACGCAGTATTTT,CASSRNPSTDTQYF
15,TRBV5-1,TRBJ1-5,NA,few,TGCGCCAGCAGCTTGGGACTCCCTAGCAATCAGCCCCAGCATTTT,CASSLGLPSNQPQHF